This T cell receptor (beta chain) emerged from a study of identical twins. Study-wide results and limits: Donors were not followed over many years; analysis was cross-sectional.

Each CDR3 protein gets one entry after TCRdb re-called the 5' RACE reads with MiXCR. The table lists more than 600,000 distinct CDR3 sequences, roughly 18% of them singletons. The V and J ends lost 5 bases and 2 bases respectively, with 10 bases between them. The germline CDR1 and CDR2 sequences are DFQATT and SNEGSKA (reference sequence). This CDR3 comprises 12 residues. Concerning this clonotype: The antigen is unknown.

These sequences were also reported in another study, on T cells expressing NK-cell markers. This second study notes: Repertoires of TCR beta were obtained from T cells sorted as CD3+CD56+NKG2C+, CD3+CD56+NKG2C- and CD3+CD56-NKG2C+.

The sequence was collected from a woman between 18 and 29 years old in good health. What was sequenced was PBMCs. This chain uses TRBV20-1 with TRBJ2-7; possibly TRBD1 or TRBD2 for D (5 bases each). The CDR3 DNA sequence: TGCAGTGCTTATCAGGGAGCCTACGAGCAGTACTTC. Translated: CSAYQGAYEQYF.